The clone carrying this T cell receptor beta chain has just a few counts. Its antigen is as yet unknown. The sample originates from a study of T cells in localized non-small cell lung cancer. Germline V lookup: CDR1 MNHGY, CDR2 SAAAGT. V shed 8 bases and J shed 6 bases, with 17 bases lying between them. The CDR3 totals 14 residues. Study-wide results and caveats: Heterogeneity cannot be ruled out, as sequencing used one tumor region only. Adjacent lung was found to contain a median about 55 of the top 100 tumor clones. Uninvolved adjacent lung had more T cell clonality than any other tissue, topping tumor.

Sequencing used immunoSEQ multiplex PCR; TCRdb keeps in-frame clones, though not all of them. The sample includes over a thousand clones, 20% to 25% seen only once; the top ten take approximately 25%. The sequenced sample was lung tumor tissue, obtained before any cancer treatment. The chain uses TRBV6-8 and TRBJ2-1; D not certain. The sequence was obtained from a male donor aged 60 or over with stage III lung adenocarcinoma. CDR3 sequence: CASSGALGANEQFF. The DNA for the CDR3 is TGTGCCAGCTCAGGAGCCCTAGGAGCCAATGAGCAGTTCTTC.